Listed below are T cell receptor beta chains from one sample, sequenced in a study of blood T cell repertoires in COVID-19. The assay was immunoSEQ multiplex PCR, and TCRdb's table has in-frame clones only and misses some. Of around 320,000 clones in the sample, about 90% were seen once. Sequenced: peripheral blood. Every receptor here comes from a woman aged 30 to 39 with COVID-19, enrolled during active disease. CDR3s include the opening cysteine and the closing phenylalanine or tryptophan. The order of the fields is clone size, V gene, CDR3 protein. Size tells how often a clone was seen (once, few, many) or the class of an expanded clone, and some rows leave it out.

clone size: .; V gene: TRBV4-1; CDR3 protein: CASSHLMTASSYNSPLHF
clone size: .; V gene: TRBV5-5; CDR3 protein: CASGTAGLAGGPRLRYEQYF
clone size: .; V gene: TRBV12-3/TRBV12-4; CDR3 protein: CASSHRNYGYTF
clone size: .; V gene: TRBV27; CDR3 protein: CASSLSSGGGPSTDTQYF
clone size: few; V gene: TRBV24-1; CDR3 protein: CATSDLTSGGARRFF
clone size: .; V gene: TRBV7-9; CDR3 protein: CASIDRLNTEAFF
clone size: .; V gene: TRBV10-2; CDR3 protein: CASRGLAGGQGIYNEQFF
clone size: once; V gene: TRBV2; CDR3 protein: CASSDGLAGDTGELFF
clone size: .; V gene: TRBV15; CDR3 protein: CATSRGWGGTGTIRAQHF
clone size: .; V gene: TRBV3-1/TRBV3-2; CDR3 protein: CASSQATGGQPQHF
clone size: .; V gene: TRBV7-9; CDR3 protein: CASSLSRAQSGIFGNTIYF
clone size: few; V gene: TRBV11-2; CDR3 protein: CASSLDVAGLNTEAFF
clone size: once; V gene: TRBV7-9; CDR3 protein: CASRDRAYTEAFF
clone size: .; V gene: TRBV29-1; CDR3 protein: CSVERQGDSYEQYF
clone size: once; V gene: TRBV27; CDR3 protein: CASSSGTAYGYTF
clone size: .; V gene: TRBV27; CDR3 protein: CASSLRPERGLTQPQHF
clone size: .; V gene: TRBV11-2; CDR3 protein: CASSLDSRTGLHEQYF
clone size: .; V gene: TRBV10-2; CDR3 protein: CASSDSRAGEQYF
clone size: .; V gene: TRBV27; CDR3 protein: CASSLSGVLNEQFF
clone size: .; V gene: TRBV3-1/TRBV3-2; CDR3 protein: CASSQTGGKETQYF
clone size: .; V gene: TRBV3-1/TRBV3-2; CDR3 protein: CASSQNPLAGDEQYF
clone size: .; V gene: TRBV29-1; CDR3 protein: CSVELDRGFGYTF
clone size: .; V gene: TRBV19; CDR3 protein: CASSRGGRSPLHF
clone size: once; V gene: TRBV7-9; CDR3 protein: CASSELAAQYF
clone size: once; V gene: TRBV18; CDR3 protein: CASSASGLTGEQYF
clone size: .; V gene: TRBV7-9; CDR3 protein: CASSLAGAQETQYF
clone size: .; V gene: TRBV4-1; CDR3 protein: CASSQVGTGVGEQYF
clone size: .; V gene: TRBV29-1; CDR3 protein: CSVERGTGALPYGYTF
clone size: .; V gene: TRBV5-1; CDR3 protein: CASRRVAPGQGPPEQYF
clone size: .; V gene: TRBV6-5; CDR3 protein: CASSPVGEDEQFF